There are many counts of the clone carrying this T cell receptor beta chain. This record belongs to a study of spatial heterogeneity in lung cancer. The length of the CDR3 is 16 residues. Trimming pared 2 bases from V and 3 bases from J, leaving 14 bases between. CDR1 and CDR2 from the germline V gene are LGHNA and YNFKEQ. Sample time point: sample taken at primary tumor resection. TCRdb re-called the 5' RACE reads through MiXCR, storing one row per CDR3 protein. The table lists tens of thousands of distinct CDR3 sequences, 2.5% to 3.5% of them singletons. Sequenced here: normal lung tissue next to the tumor, sampled at surgery. This TCR was sampled from a male donor with early-stage non-small cell lung cancer. The chain is built from TRBV4-2 and TRBJ1-5, with unresolved D. The CDR3 region has the DNA TGTGCCAGCAGCCAACGGGGTGGAGGGTACAATCAGCCCCAGCATTTT. Translated, it gives CASSQRGGGYNQPQHF.